This T cell receptor (beta chain) originates from a study of shared clonotypes between healthy human individuals. Deep was the level used in running the assay. The genomic DNA of each subset was split evenly across several immunoSEQ plates. How the authors handled the data: Because ImmunoSEQ provided only junction sequences with no quality scores, the filtering differed. Only in-frame clones appear in the TCRdb table, and some are missing; sequencing was by immunoSEQ multiplex PCR. D and trimming were read from the DNA, whereas the V and J calls and clone size are those reported in that table. The sample lists hundreds of thousands of clones; around 79% were seen once. This clone came up a few times. Germline is not matched at one junction end, which may reflect a read error. There are 14 residues in the CDR3. The V gene's germline CDR1 is SSHAT and CDR2 FNYEAQ (reference sequence). All donors qualified as healthy HIV-negative adults and had experienced no recent acute infections or vaccinations.

This chain links TRBV7-7 with TRBJ2-2; no definite D call. Material: PBMCs. The receptor was derived from a woman aged 40 to 50 in good health. Some clones in this sample may be carry-over from other donors' samples. DNA for the CDR3: TGTGCTAGCAGCTACGACCTAAACACCGGGGAGCTGTTTTTT. It encodes CASSYDLNTGELFF.